This entry concerns a single T cell receptor (beta chain). Its antigen is not identified. This sample is part of a study of T cell responses to AZD1222 COVID-19 vaccine. Study-level points and caveats: The sample set comprised mostly white British donors with more females, and clonal diversity was possibly underestimated.

CDR3 length: 16 amino acids. V shed 0 bases and J shed 7 bases, with 16 bases lying between them. Germline CDR1 reads MGHRA; CDR2 reads YSYEKL. Sequenced by immunoSEQ multiplex PCR; TCRdb stores in-frame clones only, minus some. Counted here are some 120,000 clones, 88% occurring once; the ten biggest clones make up over 8.5%. This clonotype was sampled from an adult in good health. This sequence joins TRBV4-1 and TRBJ1-5; tentative D call: TRBD1 (5 bases). The source was peripheral blood, collected on day 0 of AZD1222 vaccination. The CDR3 sequence is CASSQESSGPSQPQHF. The CDR3 DNA reads as TGCGCCAGCAGCCAAGAGAGCTCGGGACCGAGCCAGCCCCAGCATTTT.